The T cell receptor (beta chain) under discussion was sequenced for a study of CD8+CD57+ T cells in acquired aplastic anemia. Overall study context: Across the sorted CD4+ and CD8+ cells, DNA amounts averaged about 3.1 ug. The average read count for CD4+ cells in healthy donors was around 10 million. General study results and limits: There were 25 to 35 CD8+ CDR3 sequences that occurred in both patients and controls.

Note on this clonotype: Its specificity is unknown.

Trimming took 6 bases from V and 1 from J, leaving 11 bases between them. The CDR3 is made up of 14 amino acids. The germline CDR1 and CDR2 sequences are MDHEN and SYDVKM. Template material for TCR beta VDJ and CDR3 profiling consisted of genomic DNA. TCRdb redid the calling of the reads with MiXCR, one entry per CDR3 protein. The sample has fewer than 200,000 distinct CDR3 sequences; about 60% are singletons. The gene calls are TRBV28 and TRBJ2-3, with no clear D. Source material: sorted CD4+, CD8+, or CD8+CD57+ T cells (not recorded which) from PBMCs. The origin of this receptor is a human donor in good health. DNA of the CDR3: TGTGCCAGCAGGGAAGGGTGGGGCACAGATACGCAGTATTTT. Residues: CASREGWGTDTQYF.